This T cell receptor beta chain was captured in a study of blood T cell repertoires in COVID-19. About the research overall: T cells, B-cell-depleted T cells, or PBMCs provided the cDNA or gDNA that served as material.

Study processing details: Researchers report that nucleated cell counts were estimated from reference gene primer amplification. Assay: immunoSEQ multiplex PCR; the TCRdb copy retains only in-frame clones and omits some. V, J and clone size are those of that table, while D and trimming were read from the DNA. This sample has about 360,000 clones; 80% to 90% occur once, and the top ten carry roughly 6.6%. V was clipped by 5 bases and J by 0 bases, with 10 bases between them. The CDR3 runs to 15 residues. The V gene's germline CDR1 is SGHTA and CDR2 FQGNSA. The receptor was isolated from a woman between 55 and 75 years old with COVID-19, enrolled during active disease. Specimen: peripheral blood. The gene calls are TRBV7-2 and TRBJ1-4; possible D gene TRBD1, 6 bases. The CDR3 DNA is TGTGCCAGCAGCGTATCAGGGGCAACTAATGAAAAACTGTTTTTT. Translating it yields CASSVSGATNEKLFF.